These 21 T cell receptor beta chains share one sample of origin, sequenced in a study of blood T cell repertoires in COVID-19. Sequencing used immunoSEQ multiplex PCR; TCRdb keeps in-frame clones, though not all of them. The table records roughly 67,000 clones, around nine tenths of them present only once. Sample: peripheral blood. These receptors were obtained from a woman aged 55 to 70 with acute or convalescent COVID-19.

The chain employs TRBV18 and TRBJ2-2, with D perhaps matching TRBD1 (5 bases). The germline V and J ends were trimmed by 5 bases and 3 bases, with 10 bases remaining between them. The germline V gene encodes CDR1 KGHSH and CDR2 LQKENI. This CDR3 is 14 amino acids long. Here the CDR3 DNA reads TGTGCCAGCTCAACCGGACAAGACACCGGGGAGCTGTTTTTT. It translates to CASSTGQDTGELFF.

Only one count was recorded for this clone. V usage is TRBV19 and J usage is TRBJ2-2; D not certain. The ends were cut back, 1 base at V and 8 bases at J, with 11 bases in the middle. CDR1 and CDR2 (germline): LNHDA, SQIVND (reference sequence). The CDR3 runs 14 residues. The CDR3 DNA is TGTGCCAGTAGTATAGCGGCAGGCCGTGGGGAGCTGTTTTTT. Amino acid sequence: CASSIAAGRGELFF.

The CDR3: CASSLGQRNTEAFF. DNA for the CDR3: TGTGCCAGCAGCCTGGGACAGCGGAACACTGAAGCTTTCTTT. V and J are TRBV11-3 and TRBJ1-1; 7 bases are a match to TRBD1. The CDR3 runs to 14 residues. The V gene's germline CDR1 is SGHNT and CDR2 YENEEA. The V and J ends lost 5 bases and 1 base, in that order; junction bases with no gene match: 4.

In this sample, this clone turned up once. The chain recombines TRBV12-2 with TRBJ2-3; the table's D call of TRBD1 was not tested on the DNA. TRBV12-2 is assigned pseudogene status. The CDR3 has 16 residues. The CDR3 DNA is TGTGCAAGTCGCTTAGTTTGGGGCCCACGGACAGATACGCAGTATTTT. Residues: CASRLVWGPRTDTQYF.

This sequence joins TRBV24-1 and TRBJ2-5; 14 nucleotides align to TRBD2. Losses at the gene ends were 8 bases for V and 5 bases for J; bases not matched to a gene: 6. CDR1 and CDR2 from the germline V gene are KGHDR and SFDVKD. The CDR3 has 15 residues. Here the CDR3 reads CATTGTSGSGETQYF. In nucleotides, the CDR3 is TGTGCCACCACCGGGACTAGCGGGAGCGGGGAGACCCAGTACTTC.

V usage is TRBV19 and J usage is TRBJ1-5; D gene unclear. The germline V and J ends were trimmed by 5 bases and 0 bases, with 14 bases remaining between them. Germline CDR1 and CDR2: LNHDA and SQIVND (reference sequence). This CDR3 spans 16 amino acids. This chain's CDR3 is CASSAPSGYSNQPQHF. Written as DNA, the CDR3 is TGTGCCAGTAGTGCACCGTCAGGATATAGCAATCAGCCCCAGCATTTT.

CDR3 in DNA: TGCGCCAGCAGCTTGTTAGGGGTCCAAGAGACCCAGTACTTC. This encodes CASSLLGVQETQYF. The V gene is TRBV5-1, the J gene TRBJ2-5, with a tentative D call TRBD1 (5 bases). Trimming cost V 1 base and J 1 base, with 8 bases left between them. The CDR3 length is 14 residues. Looked up from germline, CDR1 is SGHRS and CDR2 is YFSETQ.

J is TRBJ1-1 and V is TRBV28, with TRBD1 as a possible D gene (6 bases). Germline assignment: CDR1 MDHEN and CDR2 SYDVKM. This CDR3 comprises 12 residues. V was trimmed by 5 bases and J by 11 bases, leaving 15 bases between them. CDR3 in amino acids: CASSLDSGEAFF. DNA for the CDR3: TGTGCCAGCAGTCTGGACAGCGGAGAGGCTTTCTTT.

Only one count was recorded for this clone. V gene TRBV11-3 combines with J gene TRBJ2-1; 9 bases agree with TRBD2. CDR3 length: 16 amino acids. CDR1 is SGHNT, CDR2 YENEEA, per germline. Trimming cost V 1 base and J 4 bases; bases outside gene matches: 5. The CDR3 DNA reads as TGTGCCAGCAGCTTAGGGTCTAGCGGGAAGTACAATGAGCAGTTCTTC. Its translation: CASSLGSSGKYNEQFF.

This chain joins TRBV5-6 and TRBJ2-7; possible D gene TRBD2, 5 bases. The germline gives CDR1 SGHDT, CDR2 YYEEEE. The CDR3 is 13 residues long. Trimming cost V 4 bases and J 1 base, with 9 bases left between them. The CDR3 sequence: CASSRTGSYEQYV. CDR3 bases: TGTGCCAGCAGCCGTACGGGGTCCTACGAGCAGTACGTC.

There are a few counts of this clone. This rearrangement joins TRBV15 to TRBJ2-5; 7 bases match TRBD1. Germline CDR1 and CDR2: LNHNV and YYDKDF (reference sequence). V was pared by 9 bases and J by 4 bases, with 2 bases of the junction left unmatched. The CDR3 is made up of 11 amino acids. CDR3 DNA sequence: TGTGCCACGGGACAGCCAGAGACCCAGTACTTC. Residues: CATGQPETQYF.

This clone occurred once. The chain employs TRBV2 and TRBJ1-1; 8 nucleotides match TRBD1. The CDR3 is made up of 14 amino acids. The germline V gene has CDR1 SNHLY and CDR2 FYNNEI. Unmatched junction bases numbered 4, after V lost 6 bases and J lost 1 base. Here the CDR3 reads CASRRGQENTEAFF. The CDR3 DNA reads TGTGCCAGCAGGAGGGGACAGGAGAACACTGAAGCTTTCTTT.

The V gene is TRBV5-1, the J gene TRBJ1-2, with D possibly TRBD1 on 6 matching bases. V dropped 3 bases and J dropped 8 bases, with 23 bases sitting between them. Germline V CDR1 and CDR2: SGHRS, YFSETQ. This CDR3 region has 16 residues. The CDR3 DNA follows: TGCGCCAGCAGCTCCTCTGGGGGCCCCTACCCGCAAGGCTACACCTTC. It yields the protein CASSSSGGPYPQGYTF. The variable domain in full, completed from reference TRBV5-1 and TRBJ1-2, reads KAGVTQTPRYLIKTRGQQVTLSCSPISGHRSVSWYQQTPGQGLQFLFEYFSETQRNKGNFPGRFSGRQFSNSRSEMNVSTLELGDSALYLCASSSSGGPYPQGYTFGSGTRLTVV.

This rearrangement joins TRBV6-1 to TRBJ1-4; D is unresolved. The V gene lost 2 bases and the J gene lost 0 bases, with 7 bases spanning the gap. This CDR3 region has 15 residues. Germline CDR1 and CDR2: MNHNS and SASEGT. CDR3 loop: CASSESPATNEKLFF. In DNA form, the CDR3 reads TGTGCCAGCAGTGAATCACCAGCAACTAATGAAAAACTGTTTTTT.

This rearrangement joins TRBV28 to TRBJ1-4; D might be TRBD1 (5 bases). Germline V CDR1 and CDR2: MDHEN, SYDVKM. This CDR3 has 14 amino acids. Trimming took 6 bases from V and 3 from J, leaving 11 bases between them. As DNA, the CDR3 is TGTGCCAGCAGGTGGGGGAGGGCTAATGAAAAACTGTTTTTT. This codes for CASRWGRANEKLFF.

This clone has a single count. The V call is TRBV7-9, the J call TRBJ2-6; D gene ambiguous. Germline values: CDR1 SEHNR, CDR2 FQNEAQ (reference sequence). The CDR3 contains 17 residues. V was pared by 1 base and J by 0 bases, with 10 bases between. CDR3 amino acids: CASSLGSGISGANVLTF. CDR3 coding DNA: TGTGCCAGCAGCTTAGGGTCAGGCATCTCTGGGGCCAACGTCCTGACTTTC.

The genes are TRBV19 and TRBJ1-1; a possible D gene is TRBD1 (6 bases). Germline V lookup: CDR1 LNHDA, CDR2 SQIVND (reference sequence). There are 17 residues in the CDR3. Trimming pared 7 bases from V and 0 bases from J, leaving 21 bases between. Written as DNA, the CDR3 is TGTGCCAGTACTGTAACAGGGTTTATTACTATGAACACTGAAGCTTTCTTT. This gives the protein CASTVTGFITMNTEAFF.

The chain links TRBV7-2 to TRBJ1-5; D ambiguous. The CDR3 extends over 15 amino acids. Deletions cut 4 bases from V and 3 bases from J, with 13 bases between. CDR1 is SGHTA, CDR2 FQGNSA, per germline. The chain's CDR3 is CASSSVGALNQPQHF. CDR3 nucleotides: TGTGCCAGCAGCTCAGTCGGAGCGCTCAATCAGCCCCAGCATTTT.

The gene calls are TRBV29-1 and TRBJ1-1; TRBD1 matches 9 bases. The J segment lost 6 bases and the V segment lost 7 bases, leaving 6 bases of the junction unmatched. This CDR3 contains 12 residues. Germline values: CDR1 SQVTM, CDR2 ANQGSEA. The CDR3 nucleotides are TGCAGCGCCGGACAGGGGTACCCTGAAGCTTTCTTT. It specifies CSAGQGYPEAFF.

This chain links TRBV12-3 or TRBV12-4 with TRBJ1-1; 11 nucleotides agree with TRBD1. V lost 8 bases and J lost 4; bases outside the gene matches: 3. The CDR3 is 13 residues long. In DNA form, the CDR3 reads TGTGCCAGCGGACAGGGGGCGCGCACTGAAGCTTTCTTT. Its translation is CASGQGARTEAFF.

The rearrangement uses TRBV20-1 and TRBJ2-3; maybe TRBD1 (5 bases). Trimming took off 3 bases at V and 5 bases at J, with 9 bases between the two ends. The CDR3 sequence is 12 residues long. CDR1 and CDR2 from the germline V gene are DFQATT and SNEGSKA (reference sequence). The CDR3: CSASPQGDTQYF. In DNA, the CDR3 is TGCAGTGCTAGTCCCCAGGGAGATACGCAGTATTTT.